This record concerns one T cell receptor beta chain sequence. The antigen remains undetermined. If patients had autoimmune disease history or systemic immunosuppression, they were excluded. Sequencing was performed with immunoSEQ multiplex PCR; in TCRdb, only in-frame clones are kept and a portion is missing. The sample has more than 13,000 clones; about 90% are singletons. This record belongs to a study of OX40 agonist ivuxolimab in advanced cancers. For the study at large: Having had anti-PD-1, anti-PD-L1 or anti-CTLA-4 therapy before was allowed, and under 50% had some.

The V and J ends lost 2 bases and 0 bases respectively, with 5 bases between them. Germline V gene data show CDR1 as MNHNS and CDR2 as SASEGT. This CDR3 has 14 residues. Whole-study findings and limits: Expanded clones tended on average to be more numerous among CD8+ T cells than CD4+.

The chain links TRBV6-1 to TRBJ2-4, with no clear D. The sample here was CD4+ or CD8+ T cells sorted from blood, taken in a trial of the OX40 agonist ivuxolimab. This sequence originates from an adult with an advanced solid tumor such as melanoma, head and neck, liver or kidney cancer. This chain's CDR3 is CASSESRAKNIQYF. CDR3 DNA: TGTGCCAGCAGTGAAAGTAGAGCCAAAAACATTCAGTACTTC.